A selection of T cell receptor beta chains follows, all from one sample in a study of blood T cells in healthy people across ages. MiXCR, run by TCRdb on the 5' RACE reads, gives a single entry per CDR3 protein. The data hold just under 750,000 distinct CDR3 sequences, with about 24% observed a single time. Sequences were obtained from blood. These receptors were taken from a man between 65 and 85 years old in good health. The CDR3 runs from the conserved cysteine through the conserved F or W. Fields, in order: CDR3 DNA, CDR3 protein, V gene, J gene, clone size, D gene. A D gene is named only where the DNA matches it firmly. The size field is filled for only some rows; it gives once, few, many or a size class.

CDR3nt: TGCAGCGTTGTTTCCGTTAGTGGTGGCTACACCTTC
CDR3aa: CSVVSVSGGYTF
v_gene: TRBV29-1
j_gene: TRBJ1-2
abundance: many
d_gene: .

CDR3nt: TGTGCCAGCAGCCTGACGGCAAATTCACCCCTCCACTTT
CDR3aa: CASSLTANSPLHF
v_gene: TRBV14
j_gene: TRBJ1-6
abundance: .
d_gene: .

CDR3nt: TGCAGTGCCCTGGGGGAGAGCAGCTCCTACAATGAGCAGTTCTTC
CDR3aa: CSALGESSSYNEQFF
v_gene: TRBV20-1
j_gene: TRBJ2-1
abundance: few
d_gene: .

CDR3nt: TGCAGTGCTAGTCCTCCAGCGGGGGATGCCTATTATGGCTACACCTTC
CDR3aa: CSASPPAGDAYYGYTF
v_gene: TRBV20-1
j_gene: TRBJ1-2
abundance: .
d_gene: .

CDR3nt: TGTGCCAGCAGCTACCCCAGGAGGGCCGGGCAGTACTTC
CDR3aa: CASSYPRRAGQYF
v_gene: TRBV7-8
j_gene: TRBJ2-7
abundance: few
d_gene: .

CDR3nt: TGTGCCAGCAGCCCACTCCCAGGGGCGGGGGGCTACACCTTC
CDR3aa: CASSPLPGAGGYTF
v_gene: TRBV7-2
j_gene: TRBJ1-2
abundance: few
d_gene: .

CDR3nt: TGTGCCAGCAGTGATGACATGACTAACTATGGCTACACCTTC
CDR3aa: CASSDDMTNYGYTF
v_gene: TRBV2
j_gene: TRBJ1-2
abundance: few
d_gene: .

CDR3nt: TGCAGTGCTAGGCAGCTTCAAAATGAGCAGTCCTTC
CDR3aa: CSARQLQNEQSF
v_gene: TRBV20-1
j_gene: TRBJ2-1
abundance: .
d_gene: .

CDR3nt: TGTGCCAGTAGTGCTGTAGTGTCCGAGCAGTACTTC
CDR3aa: CASSAVVSEQYF
v_gene: TRBV6-1
j_gene: TRBJ2-7
abundance: .
d_gene: .

CDR3nt: TGCAGTGCGGAGAGTTACTATGGCTACACCTTC
CDR3aa: CSAESYYGYTF
v_gene: TRBV20-1
j_gene: TRBJ1-2
abundance: few
d_gene: .

CDR3nt: TGCAGTGCTAGACACCCCACACAGGGGGTAAGGTACGAGCAGTACTTC
CDR3aa: CSARHPTQGVRYEQYF
v_gene: TRBV20-1
j_gene: TRBJ2-7
abundance: few
d_gene: TRBD1

CDR3nt: TGTGCCAGCGCGGGGGACAGAACTAATGAAAAACTGTTTTTT
CDR3aa: CASAGDRTNEKLFF
v_gene: TRBV14
j_gene: TRBJ1-4
abundance: once
d_gene: TRBD1

CDR3nt: TGTGCCAGCAGGTCGGGACAGGGTTTGATTGAAGCTTTCTTT
CDR3aa: CASRSGQGLIEAFF
v_gene: TRBV12-3/TRBV12-4
j_gene: TRBJ1-1
abundance: few
d_gene: TRBD1

CDR3nt: TGTGCCAGTAGTAGACTAGCGGGAGGTGGAGGGACAGATACGCAGTATTTT
CDR3aa: CASSRLAGGGGTDTQYF
v_gene: TRBV19
j_gene: TRBJ2-3
abundance: .
d_gene: TRBD2

CDR3nt: TGTGCCAGCAGCCAAGAGAGGGGGCGGATGAACACTGAAGCTTTCTTT
CDR3aa: CASSQERGRMNTEAFF
v_gene: TRBV3-1
j_gene: TRBJ1-1
abundance: few
d_gene: TRBD1

CDR3nt: TGTGCCAGCAGTTTCCTGCAGTACAATGAGCAGTTCTTC
CDR3aa: CASSFLQYNEQFF
v_gene: TRBV27
j_gene: TRBJ2-1
abundance: many
d_gene: .

CDR3nt: TGTGCCAGCAGTTTCCCTAGGGGGCTAGGGGAGACCCAGTACTTC
CDR3aa: CASSFPRGLGETQYF
v_gene: TRBV28
j_gene: TRBJ2-5
abundance: few
d_gene: TRBD1

CDR3nt: TGTGCCAGCAGCCCAAGGACGGACTCTGGGAGCTACACCTTC
CDR3aa: CASSPRTDSGSYTF
v_gene: TRBV3-1
j_gene: TRBJ1-2
abundance: .
d_gene: .

CDR3nt: TGTGCCTGGAGTGTTGGGTTCTGGGAATCTGAAGCTTTCTTT
CDR3aa: CAWSVGFWESEAFF
v_gene: TRBV30
j_gene: TRBJ1-1
abundance: .
d_gene: .

CDR3nt: TGTGCCAGCAGCACAGGGGGTACGGGAGAGACCCAGTACTTC
CDR3aa: CASSTGGTGETQYF
v_gene: TRBV7-2
j_gene: TRBJ2-5
abundance: .
d_gene: TRBD1

CDR3nt: TGTGCCAGCAGCCAAGGGGGAAGGGGATCCAACGAGCAGTACTTC
CDR3aa: CASSQGGRGSNEQYF
v_gene: TRBV14
j_gene: TRBJ2-7
abundance: .
d_gene: .

CDR3nt: TGTGCCAGCTCCCTGACTCGAAGAGAGACCCAGTACTTC
CDR3aa: CASSLTRRETQYF
v_gene: TRBV12-3/TRBV12-4
j_gene: TRBJ2-5
abundance: few
d_gene: .

CDR3nt: TGCAGCGTTTGGGGAGCCTACGAGCAGTACTTC
CDR3aa: CSVWGAYEQYF
v_gene: TRBV29-1
j_gene: TRBJ2-7
abundance: .
d_gene: .

CDR3nt: TGTGCCAGCAGTTTAATGGGGTTTCAGCCCCAGCATTTT
CDR3aa: CASSLMGFQPQHF
v_gene: TRBV27
j_gene: TRBJ1-5
abundance: few
d_gene: .

CDR3nt: TGTGCCAGCACCTACACAGGGAGGGACACTGAAGCTTTCTTT
CDR3aa: CASTYTGRDTEAFF
v_gene: TRBV12-3/TRBV12-4
j_gene: TRBJ1-1
abundance: .
d_gene: .

CDR3nt: TGTGCCAGCAGCCGAATACTAGCGGGGGGTACGCAGTATTTT
CDR3aa: CASSRILAGGTQYF
v_gene: TRBV11-2
j_gene: TRBJ2-3
abundance: .
d_gene: TRBD2

CDR3nt: TGTGCCAGCAGTTACTCGTCGAGGGGCGAGTCCTACGAGCAGTACTTC
CDR3aa: CASSYSSRGESYEQYF
v_gene: TRBV6-5
j_gene: TRBJ2-7
abundance: .
d_gene: .

CDR3nt: TGTGCCAGCAGTTCCGGTGAGAAACAGCCCCAGCATTTT
CDR3aa: CASSSGEKQPQHF
v_gene: TRBV12-3/TRBV12-4
j_gene: TRBJ1-5
abundance: few
d_gene: .

CDR3nt: TGTGCCAGTAGTAAGTGGGTGACTAGCGGGACGTCAGATACGCAGTATTTT
CDR3aa: CASSKWVTSGTSDTQYF
v_gene: TRBV19
j_gene: TRBJ2-3
abundance: .
d_gene: TRBD2

CDR3nt: TGTGCCAGCAGCTTACTAGCGGGAGTGTTCGGGGAGCTGTTTTTT
CDR3aa: CASSLLAGVFGELFF
v_gene: TRBV7-8
j_gene: TRBJ2-2
abundance: .
d_gene: TRBD2

CDR3nt: TGTGCCAGCAGCCAACTACTAGCGGGTAGACGAGAGACCCAGTACTTC
CDR3aa: CASSQLLAGRRETQYF
v_gene: TRBV14
j_gene: TRBJ2-5
abundance: few
d_gene: TRBD2

CDR3nt: TGCAGCGTTGACAGGGGGGGACTTAGAGCTAACTATGGCTACACCTTC
CDR3aa: CSVDRGGLRANYGYTF
v_gene: TRBV29-1
j_gene: TRBJ1-2
abundance: .
d_gene: TRBD1

CDR3nt: TGTGCCAGCAGCACGGGACAGAGGGGATTCTTC
CDR3aa: CASSTGQRGFF
v_gene: TRBV7-2
j_gene: TRBJ2-1
abundance: .
d_gene: TRBD1

CDR3nt: TGCAGTGCTAGAAACCCGAGGGCCGGGGGAAACACCATATATTTT
CDR3aa: CSARNPRAGGNTIYF
v_gene: TRBV20-1
j_gene: TRBJ1-3
abundance: .
d_gene: .

CDR3nt: TGTGCCAGCAGAGACCCCGGGGGTATAGGGACCCAGTACTTC
CDR3aa: CASRDPGGIGTQYF
v_gene: TRBV6-2/TRBV6-3
j_gene: TRBJ2-5
abundance: .
d_gene: .

CDR3nt: TGTGCCTGGAGTTACGGTAGTGAGCAGTTCTTC
CDR3aa: CAWSYGSEQFF
v_gene: TRBV30
j_gene: TRBJ2-1
abundance: once
d_gene: .

CDR3nt: TGTGCCAGCAGTTTGTATTTGGACGGACTAGCCAAAAACATTCAGTACTTC
CDR3aa: CASSLYLDGLAKNIQYF
v_gene: TRBV12-3/TRBV12-4
j_gene: TRBJ2-4
abundance: few
d_gene: .

CDR3nt: TGCGCCAGCAGCCAAGGCAGGGGGGTCACAGATACGCAGTATTTT
CDR3aa: CASSQGRGVTDTQYF
v_gene: TRBV4-1
j_gene: TRBJ2-3
abundance: few
d_gene: .

CDR3nt: TGTGCCAGCAGACGTGGTAGTAGCGGGGGATGGGAGCAGTACTTC
CDR3aa: CASRRGSSGGWEQYF
v_gene: TRBV12-3/TRBV12-4
j_gene: TRBJ2-7
abundance: few
d_gene: TRBD2

CDR3nt: TGCAGTGCTAGAGATCGGTCTGTACGCAATGAGCAGTTCTTC
CDR3aa: CSARDRSVRNEQFF
v_gene: TRBV20-1
j_gene: TRBJ2-1
abundance: few
d_gene: .

CDR3nt: TGTGCCAGCAGTGCCATGACAGGGACTGGCTACACCTTC
CDR3aa: CASSAMTGTGYTF
v_gene: TRBV6-4
j_gene: TRBJ1-2
abundance: once
d_gene: TRBD1